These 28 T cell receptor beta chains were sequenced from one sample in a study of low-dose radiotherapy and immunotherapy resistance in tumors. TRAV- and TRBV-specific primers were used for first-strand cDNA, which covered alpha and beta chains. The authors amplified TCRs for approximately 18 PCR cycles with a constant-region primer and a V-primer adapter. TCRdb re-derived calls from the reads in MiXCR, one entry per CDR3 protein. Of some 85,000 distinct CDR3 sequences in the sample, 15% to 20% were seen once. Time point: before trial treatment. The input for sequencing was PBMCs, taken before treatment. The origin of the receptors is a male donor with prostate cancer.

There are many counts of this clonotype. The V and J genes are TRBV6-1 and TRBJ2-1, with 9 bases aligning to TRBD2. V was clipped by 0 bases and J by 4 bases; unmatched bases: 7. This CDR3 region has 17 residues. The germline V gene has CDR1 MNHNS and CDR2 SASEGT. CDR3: CASSEAGPSGIYNEQFF. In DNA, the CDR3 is TGTGCCAGCAGTGAAGCCGGCCCTAGCGGGATTTACAATGAGCAGTTCTTC.

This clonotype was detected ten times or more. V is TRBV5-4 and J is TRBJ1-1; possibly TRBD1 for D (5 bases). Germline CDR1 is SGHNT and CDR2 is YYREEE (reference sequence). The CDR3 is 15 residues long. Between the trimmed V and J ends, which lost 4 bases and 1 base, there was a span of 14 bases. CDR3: CASSKDSGGNTEAFF. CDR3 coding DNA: TGTGCCAGCAGCAAAGACAGTGGCGGGAACACTGAAGCTTTCTTT.

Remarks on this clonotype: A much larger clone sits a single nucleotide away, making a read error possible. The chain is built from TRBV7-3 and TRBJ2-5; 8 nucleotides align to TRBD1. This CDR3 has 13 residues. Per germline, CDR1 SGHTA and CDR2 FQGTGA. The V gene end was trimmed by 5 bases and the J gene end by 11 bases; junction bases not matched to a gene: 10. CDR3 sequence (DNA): TGTGCCAGCAGCCCCGGACAGGGATGGGAGCAGTACTTC. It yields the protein CASSPGQGWEQYF.

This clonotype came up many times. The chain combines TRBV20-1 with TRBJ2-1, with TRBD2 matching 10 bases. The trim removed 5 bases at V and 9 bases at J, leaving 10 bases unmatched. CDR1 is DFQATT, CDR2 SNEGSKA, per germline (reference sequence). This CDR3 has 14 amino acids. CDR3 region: CSAALAGEASEQFF. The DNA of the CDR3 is TGCAGTGCTGCCCTAGCGGGAGAAGCGAGTGAGCAGTTCTTC.

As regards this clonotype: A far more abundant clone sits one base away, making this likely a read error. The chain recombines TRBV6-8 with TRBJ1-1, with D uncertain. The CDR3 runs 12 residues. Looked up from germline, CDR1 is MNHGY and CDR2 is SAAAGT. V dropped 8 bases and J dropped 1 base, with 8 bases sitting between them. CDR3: CASGTPNTEAFF. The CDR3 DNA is TGTGCCAGCGGTACTCCGAACACTGAAGCTTTCTTT.

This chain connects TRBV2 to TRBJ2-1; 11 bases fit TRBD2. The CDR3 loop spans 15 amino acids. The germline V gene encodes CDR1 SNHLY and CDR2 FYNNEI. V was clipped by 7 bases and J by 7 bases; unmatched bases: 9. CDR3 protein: CASTPLAGGKNEQFF. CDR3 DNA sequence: TGTGCCAGCACCCCTTTAGCGGGGGGGAAGAATGAGCAGTTCTTC.

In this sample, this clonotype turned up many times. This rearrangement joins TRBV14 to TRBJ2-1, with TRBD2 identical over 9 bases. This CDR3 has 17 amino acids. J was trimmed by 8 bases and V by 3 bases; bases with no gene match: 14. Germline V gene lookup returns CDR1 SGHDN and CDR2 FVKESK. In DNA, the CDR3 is TGTGCCAGCAGCCATAGGCTCGCGGGAGGGCCGGGGGATGAGCAGTTCTTC. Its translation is CASSHRLAGGPGDEQFF.

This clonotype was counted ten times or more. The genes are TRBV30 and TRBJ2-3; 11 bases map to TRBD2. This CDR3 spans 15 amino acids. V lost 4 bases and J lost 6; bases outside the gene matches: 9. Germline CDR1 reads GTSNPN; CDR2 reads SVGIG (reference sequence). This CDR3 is CAWNPALAGVDTQYF. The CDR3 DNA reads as TGTGCCTGGAACCCCGCACTAGCGGGAGTGGATACGCAGTATTTT.

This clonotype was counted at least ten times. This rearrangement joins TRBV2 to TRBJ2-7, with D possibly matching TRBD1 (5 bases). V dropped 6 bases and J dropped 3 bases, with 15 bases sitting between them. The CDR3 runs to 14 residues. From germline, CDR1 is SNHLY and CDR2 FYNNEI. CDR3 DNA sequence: TGTGCCAGCAGCTGGACATATCTTCTCTACGAGCAGTACTTC. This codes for CASSWTYLLYEQYF. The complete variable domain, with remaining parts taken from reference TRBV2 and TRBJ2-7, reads EPEVTQTPSHQVTQMGQEVILRCVPISNHLYFYWYRQILGQKVEFLVSFYNNEISEKSEIFDDQFSVERPDGSNFTLKIRSTKLEDSAMYFCASSWTYLLYEQYFGPGTRLTVT.

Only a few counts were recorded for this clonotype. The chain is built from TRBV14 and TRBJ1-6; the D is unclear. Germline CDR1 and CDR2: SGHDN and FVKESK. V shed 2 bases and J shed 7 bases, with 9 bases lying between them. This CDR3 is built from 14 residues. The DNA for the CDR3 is TGTGCCAGCAGCCAAAGACTGCCAAATTCACCCCTCCACTTT. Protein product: CASSQRLPNSPLHF.

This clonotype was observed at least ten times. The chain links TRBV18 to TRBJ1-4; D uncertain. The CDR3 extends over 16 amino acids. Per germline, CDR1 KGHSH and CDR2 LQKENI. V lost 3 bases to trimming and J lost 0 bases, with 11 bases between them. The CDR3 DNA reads TGTGCCAGCTCACCCCGGCAGCCTGCAACTAATGAAAAACTGTTTTTT. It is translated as CASSPRQPATNEKLFF.

The CDR3 coding sequence is TGTGCCAGCTCGCGGGCGGGGCAGGGAGGTGCAGATACGCAGTATTTT. Translating gives CASSRAGQGGADTQYF. The J gene is TRBJ2-3, the V gene TRBV6-5; weak D call: TRBD2 (6 bases). CDR3 size: 16 residues. Trimming stripped 8 bases from V and 4 bases from J, with 22 bases between. Per the germline V gene, CDR1 is MNHEY and CDR2 is SVGAGI.

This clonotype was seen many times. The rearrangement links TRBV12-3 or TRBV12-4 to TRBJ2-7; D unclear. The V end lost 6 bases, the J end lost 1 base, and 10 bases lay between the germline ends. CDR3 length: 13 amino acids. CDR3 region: CASSLRQSYEQYF. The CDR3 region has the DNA TGTGCCAGCAGCCTTCGGCAATCCTACGAGCAGTACTTC.

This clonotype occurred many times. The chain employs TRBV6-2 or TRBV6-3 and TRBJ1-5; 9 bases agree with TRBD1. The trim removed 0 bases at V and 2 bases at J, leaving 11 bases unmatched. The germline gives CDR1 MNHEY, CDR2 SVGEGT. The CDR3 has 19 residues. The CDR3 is CASSYSKRTGVSGNQPQHF. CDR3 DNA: TGTGCCAGCAGTTACTCGAAGCGGACAGGGGTTTCGGGCAATCAGCCCCAGCATTTT.

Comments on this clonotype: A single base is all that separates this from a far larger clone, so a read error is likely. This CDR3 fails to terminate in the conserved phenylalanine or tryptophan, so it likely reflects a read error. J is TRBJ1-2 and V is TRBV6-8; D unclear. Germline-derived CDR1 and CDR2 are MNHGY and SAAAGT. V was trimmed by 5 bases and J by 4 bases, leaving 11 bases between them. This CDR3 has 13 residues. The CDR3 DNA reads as TGTGCCAGCAGTGTTGGTCAGATCTATGGCTACACCTCC. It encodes CASSVGQIYGYTS.

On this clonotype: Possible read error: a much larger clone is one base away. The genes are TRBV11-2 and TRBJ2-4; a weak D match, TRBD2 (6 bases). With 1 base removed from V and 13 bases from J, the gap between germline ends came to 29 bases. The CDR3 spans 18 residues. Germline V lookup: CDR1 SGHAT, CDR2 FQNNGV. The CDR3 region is CASSLVKRVGSSYNEQYF. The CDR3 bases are TGTGCCAGCAGCTTAGTCAAAAGGGTCGGGAGCTCCTACAATGAGCAGTACTTC.

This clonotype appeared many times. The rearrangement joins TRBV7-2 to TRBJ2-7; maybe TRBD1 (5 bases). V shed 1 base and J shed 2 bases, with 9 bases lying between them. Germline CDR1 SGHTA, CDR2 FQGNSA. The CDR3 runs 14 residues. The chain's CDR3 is CASSLGRAAYEQYF. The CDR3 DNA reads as TGTGCCAGCAGCTTAGGCAGGGCCGCCTACGAGCAGTACTTC.

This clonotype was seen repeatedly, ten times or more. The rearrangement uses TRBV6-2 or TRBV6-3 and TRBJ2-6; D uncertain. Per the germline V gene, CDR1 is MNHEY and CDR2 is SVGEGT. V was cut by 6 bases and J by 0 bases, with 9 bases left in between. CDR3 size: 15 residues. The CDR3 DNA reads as TGTGCCAGCAGGGAAACCAACTCTGGGGCCAACGTCCTGACTTTC. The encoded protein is CASRETNSGANVLTF.

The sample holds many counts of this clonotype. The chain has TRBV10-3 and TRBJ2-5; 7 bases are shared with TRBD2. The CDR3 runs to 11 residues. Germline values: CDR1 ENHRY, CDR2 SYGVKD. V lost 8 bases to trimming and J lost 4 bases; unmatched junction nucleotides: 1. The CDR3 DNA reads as TGTGCCATCGGGGGGGGAGAGACCCAGTACTTC. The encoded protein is CAIGGGETQYF.

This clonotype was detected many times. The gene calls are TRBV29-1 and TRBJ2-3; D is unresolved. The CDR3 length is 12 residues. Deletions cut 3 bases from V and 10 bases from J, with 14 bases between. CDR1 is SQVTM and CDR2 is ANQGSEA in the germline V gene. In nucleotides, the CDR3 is TGCAGCGTTGACAACGGTGGGCAGGCGCAGTATTTT. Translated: CSVDNGGQAQYF.

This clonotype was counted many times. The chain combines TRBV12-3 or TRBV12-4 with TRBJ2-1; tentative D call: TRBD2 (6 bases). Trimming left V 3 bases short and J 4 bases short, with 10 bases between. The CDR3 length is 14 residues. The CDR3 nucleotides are TGTGCCAGCAGTTTCGGCGGGAAGTACAATGAGCAGTTCTTC. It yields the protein CASSFGGKYNEQFF.

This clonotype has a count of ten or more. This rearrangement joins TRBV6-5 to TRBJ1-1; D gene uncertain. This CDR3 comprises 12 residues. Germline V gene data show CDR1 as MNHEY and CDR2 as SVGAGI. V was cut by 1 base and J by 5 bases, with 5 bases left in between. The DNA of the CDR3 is TGTGCCAGCAGTTACTGGGGAACTGAAGCTTTCTTT. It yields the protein CASSYWGTEAFF.

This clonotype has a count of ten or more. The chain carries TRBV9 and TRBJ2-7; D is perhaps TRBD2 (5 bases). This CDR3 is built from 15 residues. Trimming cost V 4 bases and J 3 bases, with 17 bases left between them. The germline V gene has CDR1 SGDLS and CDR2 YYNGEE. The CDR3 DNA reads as TGTGCCAGCAGCCCGGGCTCGACTACCCACTACGAGCAGTACTTC. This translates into CASSPGSTTHYEQYF.

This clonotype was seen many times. The CDR3 DNA follows: TGTGCCAGCAGTGCCAGACCCCTACTAGCCAAAAACATTCAGTACTTC. This codes for CASSARPLLAKNIQYF. The V gene is TRBV12-3 or TRBV12-4, the J gene TRBJ2-4, with no clear D. Trimming stripped 5 bases from V and 0 bases from J, with 14 bases between. This CDR3 is built from 16 residues.

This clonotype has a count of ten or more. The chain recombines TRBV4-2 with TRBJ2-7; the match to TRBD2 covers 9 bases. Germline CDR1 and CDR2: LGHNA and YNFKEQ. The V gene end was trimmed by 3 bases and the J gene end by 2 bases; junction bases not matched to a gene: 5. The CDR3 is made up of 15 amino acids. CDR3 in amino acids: CASSQSLAGTYEQYF. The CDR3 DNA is TGTGCCAGCAGCCAGAGCCTAGCGGGAACCTACGAGCAGTACTTC.

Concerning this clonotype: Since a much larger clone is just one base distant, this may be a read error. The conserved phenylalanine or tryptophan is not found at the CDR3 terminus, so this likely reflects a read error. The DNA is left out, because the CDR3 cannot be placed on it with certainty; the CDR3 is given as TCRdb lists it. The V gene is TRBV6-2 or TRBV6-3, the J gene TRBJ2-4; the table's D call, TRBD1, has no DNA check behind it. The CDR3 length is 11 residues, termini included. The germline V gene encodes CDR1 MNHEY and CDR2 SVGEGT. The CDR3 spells CASSETGGLYS.

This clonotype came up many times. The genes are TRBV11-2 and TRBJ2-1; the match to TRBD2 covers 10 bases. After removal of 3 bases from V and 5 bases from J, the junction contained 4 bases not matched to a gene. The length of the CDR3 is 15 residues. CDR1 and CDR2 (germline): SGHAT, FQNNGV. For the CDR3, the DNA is TGTGCCAGCAGCTTCCTAGCGGGGGAAAACAATGAGCAGTTCTTC. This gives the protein CASSFLAGENNEQFF.

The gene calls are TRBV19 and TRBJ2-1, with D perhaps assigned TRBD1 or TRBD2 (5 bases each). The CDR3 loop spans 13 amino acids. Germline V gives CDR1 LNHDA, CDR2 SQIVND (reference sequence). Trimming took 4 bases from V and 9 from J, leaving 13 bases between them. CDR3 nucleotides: TGTGCCAGTAGTACTGGGACCCCCAGTGAGCAGTTCTTC. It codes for CASSTGTPSEQFF.